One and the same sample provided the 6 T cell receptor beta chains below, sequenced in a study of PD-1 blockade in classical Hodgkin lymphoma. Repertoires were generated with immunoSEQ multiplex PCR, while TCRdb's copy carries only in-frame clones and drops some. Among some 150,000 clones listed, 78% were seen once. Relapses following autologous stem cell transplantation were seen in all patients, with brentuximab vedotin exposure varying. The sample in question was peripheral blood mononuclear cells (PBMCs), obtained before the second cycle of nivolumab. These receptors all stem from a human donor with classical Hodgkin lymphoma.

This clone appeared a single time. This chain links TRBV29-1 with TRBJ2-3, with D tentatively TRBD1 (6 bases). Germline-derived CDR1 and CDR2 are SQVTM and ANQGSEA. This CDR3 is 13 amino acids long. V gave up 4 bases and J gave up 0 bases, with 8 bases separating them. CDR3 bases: TGCAGCGTTGGGGGACACAGCACAGATACGCAGTATTTT. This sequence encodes CSVGGHSTDTQYF.

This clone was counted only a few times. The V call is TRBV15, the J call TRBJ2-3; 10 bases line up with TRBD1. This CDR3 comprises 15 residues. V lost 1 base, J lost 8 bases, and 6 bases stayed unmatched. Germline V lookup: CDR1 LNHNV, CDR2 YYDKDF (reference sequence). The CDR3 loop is CATSRGQGASFTQYF. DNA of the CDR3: TGTGCCACCAGCAGAGGACAGGGGGCCTCGTTTACGCAGTATTTT.

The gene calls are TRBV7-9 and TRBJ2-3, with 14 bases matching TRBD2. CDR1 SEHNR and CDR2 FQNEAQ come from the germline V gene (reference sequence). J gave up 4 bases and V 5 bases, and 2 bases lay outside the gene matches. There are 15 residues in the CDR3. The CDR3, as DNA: TGTGCCAGCAGCGGACTAGCGGGGGGTTCAGATACGCAGTATTTT. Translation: CASSGLAGGSDTQYF.

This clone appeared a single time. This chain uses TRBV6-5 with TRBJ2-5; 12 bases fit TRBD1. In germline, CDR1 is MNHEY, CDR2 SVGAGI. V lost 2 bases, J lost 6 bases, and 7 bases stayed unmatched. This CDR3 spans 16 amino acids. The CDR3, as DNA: TGTGCCAGCAGTTACACCGGGACAGGGGGCCCGAAGACCCAGTACTTC. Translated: CASSYTGTGGPKTQYF.

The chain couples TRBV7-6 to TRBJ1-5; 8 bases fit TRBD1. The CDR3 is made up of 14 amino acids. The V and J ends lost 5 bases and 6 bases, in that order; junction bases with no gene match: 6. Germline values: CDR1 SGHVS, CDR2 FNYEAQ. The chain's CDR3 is CASSPDRGVQPQHF. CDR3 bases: TGTGCCAGCAGCCCTGACAGGGGTGTTCAGCCCCAGCATTTT.

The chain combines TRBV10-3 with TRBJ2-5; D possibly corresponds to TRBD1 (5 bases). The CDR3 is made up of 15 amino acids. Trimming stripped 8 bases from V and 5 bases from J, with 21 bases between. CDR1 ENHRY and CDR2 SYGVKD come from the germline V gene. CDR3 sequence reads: CAISPGRVAGETQYF. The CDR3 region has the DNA TGTGCCATCTCCCCCGGCAGGGTAGCTGGGGAGACCCAGTACTTC.